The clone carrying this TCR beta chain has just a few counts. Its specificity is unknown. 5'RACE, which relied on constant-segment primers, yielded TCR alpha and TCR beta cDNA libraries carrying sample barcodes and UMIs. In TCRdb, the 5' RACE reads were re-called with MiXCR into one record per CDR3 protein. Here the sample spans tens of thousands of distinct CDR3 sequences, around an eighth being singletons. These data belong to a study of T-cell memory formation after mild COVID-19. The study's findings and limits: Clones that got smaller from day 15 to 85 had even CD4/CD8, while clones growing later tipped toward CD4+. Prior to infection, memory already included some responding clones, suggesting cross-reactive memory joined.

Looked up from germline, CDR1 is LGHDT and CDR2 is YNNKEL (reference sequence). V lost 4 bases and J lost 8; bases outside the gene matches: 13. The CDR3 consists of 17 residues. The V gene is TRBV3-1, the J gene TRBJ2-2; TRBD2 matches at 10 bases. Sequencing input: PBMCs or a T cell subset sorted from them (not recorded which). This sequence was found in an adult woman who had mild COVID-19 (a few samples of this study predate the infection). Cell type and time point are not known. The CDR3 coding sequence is TGTGCCAGCAGCCGAGGGAGGAGGCTAGCGGGAGAAGGGGAGCTGTTTTTT. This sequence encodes CASSRGRRLAGEGELFF.